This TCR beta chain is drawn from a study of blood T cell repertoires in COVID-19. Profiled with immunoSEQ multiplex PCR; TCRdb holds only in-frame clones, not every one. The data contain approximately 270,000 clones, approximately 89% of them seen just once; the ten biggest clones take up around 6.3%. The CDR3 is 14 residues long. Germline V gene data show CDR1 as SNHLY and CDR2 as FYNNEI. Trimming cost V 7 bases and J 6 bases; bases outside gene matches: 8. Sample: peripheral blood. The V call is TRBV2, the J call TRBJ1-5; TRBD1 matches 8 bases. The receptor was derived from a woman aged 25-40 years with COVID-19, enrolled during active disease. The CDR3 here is CASMFDRGGQPQHF. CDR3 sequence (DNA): TGTGCCAGCATGTTCGACAGGGGCGGTCAGCCCCAGCATTTT.